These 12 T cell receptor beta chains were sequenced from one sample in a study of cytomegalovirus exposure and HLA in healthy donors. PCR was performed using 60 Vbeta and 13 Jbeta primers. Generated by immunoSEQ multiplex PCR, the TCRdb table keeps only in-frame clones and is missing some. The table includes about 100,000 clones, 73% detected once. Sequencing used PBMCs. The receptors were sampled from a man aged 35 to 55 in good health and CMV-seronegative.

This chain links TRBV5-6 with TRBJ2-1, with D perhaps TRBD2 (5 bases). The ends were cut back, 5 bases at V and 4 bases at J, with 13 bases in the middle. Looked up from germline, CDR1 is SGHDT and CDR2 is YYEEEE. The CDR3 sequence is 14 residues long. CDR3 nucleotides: TGTGCCAGCAGTTGGCCGAGGGCATACAATGAGCAGTTCTTC. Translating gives CASSWPRAYNEQFF.

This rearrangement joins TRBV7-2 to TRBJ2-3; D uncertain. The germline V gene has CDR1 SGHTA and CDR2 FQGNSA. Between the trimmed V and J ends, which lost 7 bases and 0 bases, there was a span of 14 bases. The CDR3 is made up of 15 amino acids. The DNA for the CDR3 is TGTGCCAGCACCCCATTAGCACCAAGCACAGATACGCAGTATTTT. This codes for CASTPLAPSTDTQYF.

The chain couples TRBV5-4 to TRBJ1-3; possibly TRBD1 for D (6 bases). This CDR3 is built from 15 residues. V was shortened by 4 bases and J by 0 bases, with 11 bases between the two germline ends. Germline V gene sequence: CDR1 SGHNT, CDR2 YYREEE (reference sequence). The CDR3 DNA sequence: TGTGCCAGCAGCCCGGACAGTGACTCTGGAAACACCATATATTTT. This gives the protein CASSPDSDSGNTIYF.

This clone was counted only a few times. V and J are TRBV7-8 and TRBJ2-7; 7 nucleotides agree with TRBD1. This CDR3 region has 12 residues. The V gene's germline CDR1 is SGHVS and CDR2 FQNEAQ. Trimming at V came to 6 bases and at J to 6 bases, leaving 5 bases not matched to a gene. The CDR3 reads CASRRQGGEQYF. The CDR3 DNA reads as TGTGCCAGCAGGCGACAGGGCGGCGAGCAGTACTTC.

In DNA form, the CDR3 reads TGCGCCAGCAAAGCGGCGGCGGGGGGGGTAGATACGCAGTATTTT. Protein product: CASKAAAGGVDTQYF. The chain has TRBV4-1 and TRBJ2-3; 9 bases line up with TRBD2. CDR1 and CDR2 from the germline V gene are MGHRA and YSYEKL. With 7 bases clipped from V and 5 bases from J, the junction kept 10 bases outside the gene matches. The CDR3 consists of 15 residues.

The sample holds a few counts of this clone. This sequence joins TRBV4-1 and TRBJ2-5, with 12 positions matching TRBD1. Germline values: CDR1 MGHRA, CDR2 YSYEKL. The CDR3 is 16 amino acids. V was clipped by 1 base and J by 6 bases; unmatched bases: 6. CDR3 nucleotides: TGCGCCAGCAGCCAAGCCGGGACAGGGGGCGAAAAGACCCAGTACTTC. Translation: CASSQAGTGGEKTQYF.

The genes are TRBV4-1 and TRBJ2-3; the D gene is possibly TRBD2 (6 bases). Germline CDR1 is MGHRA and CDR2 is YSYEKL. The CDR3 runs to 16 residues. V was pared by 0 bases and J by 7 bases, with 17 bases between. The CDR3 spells CASSQDATGGVYTQYF. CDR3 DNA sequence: TGCGCCAGCAGCCAAGATGCCACAGGCGGGGTTTATACGCAGTATTTT.

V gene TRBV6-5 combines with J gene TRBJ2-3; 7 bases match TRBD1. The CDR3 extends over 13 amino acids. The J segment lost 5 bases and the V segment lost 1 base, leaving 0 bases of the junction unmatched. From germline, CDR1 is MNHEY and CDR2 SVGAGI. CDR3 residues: CASSYYRGDTQYF. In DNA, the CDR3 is TGTGCCAGCAGTTACTACAGGGGAGATACGCAGTATTTT.

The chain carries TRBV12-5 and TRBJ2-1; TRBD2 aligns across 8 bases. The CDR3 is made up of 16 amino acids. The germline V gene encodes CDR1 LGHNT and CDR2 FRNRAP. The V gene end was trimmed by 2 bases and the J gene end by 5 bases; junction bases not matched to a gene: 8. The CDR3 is CASGLYQAGENNEQFF. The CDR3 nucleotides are TGTGCTAGTGGTTTGTATCAAGCGGGGGAGAACAATGAGCAGTTCTTC.

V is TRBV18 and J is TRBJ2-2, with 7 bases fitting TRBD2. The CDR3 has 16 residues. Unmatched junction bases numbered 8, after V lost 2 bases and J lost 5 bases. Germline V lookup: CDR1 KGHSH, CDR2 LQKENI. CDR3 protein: CASSPGGGGHTGELFF. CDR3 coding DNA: TGTGCCAGCTCACCAGGAGGCGGGGGTCATACCGGGGAGCTGTTTTTT.

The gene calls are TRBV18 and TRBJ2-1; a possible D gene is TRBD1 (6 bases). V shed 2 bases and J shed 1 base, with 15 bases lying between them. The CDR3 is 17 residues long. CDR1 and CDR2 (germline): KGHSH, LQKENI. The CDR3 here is CASSPRGIQFSYNEQFF. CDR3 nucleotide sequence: TGTGCCAGCTCACCAAGGGGGATCCAATTTTCCTACAATGAGCAGTTCTTC.

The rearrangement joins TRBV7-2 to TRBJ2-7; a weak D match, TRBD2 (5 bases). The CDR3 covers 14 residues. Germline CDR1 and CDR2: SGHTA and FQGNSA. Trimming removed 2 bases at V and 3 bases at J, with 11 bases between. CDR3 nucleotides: TGTGCCAGCAGCTTATCTAGCACCCACTACGAGCAGTACTTC. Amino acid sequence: CASSLSSTHYEQYF.